This is a list of T cell receptor beta chains from one sample in a study of CD8 T cells in Susac syndrome. TCRdb reanalysed the immunoSEQ multiplex PCR reads using MiXCR and keeps one entry per CDR3 protein. Here the sample spans 110,000 or so distinct CDR3 sequences, roughly 93% being singletons. Input material: CD4+ T cells from PBMCs. The receptors were sampled from a human donor with multiple sclerosis. Both conserved end residues are part of each CDR3. The order of the fields is J gene, D gene, clone size, V gene, CDR3 protein, CDR3 DNA. The D gene is left open where the match is weak. The size entry is marked missing in some rows and otherwise reads once, few, many or a size class.

J gene: TRBJ1-1; D gene: -; clone size: -; V gene: TRBV29-1; CDR3 protein: CSAAVGGGTEAFF; CDR3 DNA: TGCAGCGCCGCCGTGGGAGGGGGAACTGAAGCTTTCTTT
J gene: TRBJ2-2; D gene: -; clone size: -; V gene: TRBV30; CDR3 protein: CAWSWGDQDTGELFF; CDR3 DNA: TGTGCCTGGTCTTGGGGGGATCAGGACACCGGGGAGCTGTTTTTT
J gene: TRBJ1-2; D gene: TRBD1; clone size: -; V gene: TRBV14; CDR3 protein: CASSWSGQGNGYTF; CDR3 DNA: TGTGCCAGCAGCTGGTCGGGACAGGGGAATGGCTACACCTTC
J gene: TRBJ1-2; D gene: -; clone size: -; V gene: TRBV4-1; CDR3 protein: CASSQEFGRGYGYTF; CDR3 DNA: TGCGCCAGCAGCCAAGAATTCGGCCGGGGCTATGGCTACACCTTC
J gene: TRBJ2-5; D gene: TRBD1; clone size: -; V gene: TRBV13; CDR3 protein: CASSSNRGLETQYF; CDR3 DNA: TGTGCCAGCAGCTCCAACAGGGGCTTGGAGACCCAGTACTTC
J gene: TRBJ1-4; D gene: -; clone size: -; V gene: TRBV4-2; CDR3 protein: CASSQGPGEKLFF; CDR3 DNA: TGTGCCAGCAGCCAAGGCCCGGGGGAAAAACTGTTTTTT
J gene: TRBJ1-2; D gene: -; clone size: -; V gene: TRBV12-3/TRBV12-4; CDR3 protein: CASTENWGTNYGYTF; CDR3 DNA: TGTGCCAGCACCGAGAATTGGGGTACTAACTATGGCTACACCTTC
J gene: TRBJ1-2; D gene: TRBD1; clone size: once; V gene: TRBV7-9; CDR3 protein: CASSIRTGAGYGYTF; CDR3 DNA: TGTGCCAGCAGCATACGGACAGGGGCAGGCTATGGCTACACCTTC
J gene: TRBJ1-4; D gene: -; clone size: -; V gene: TRBV14; CDR3 protein: CASSWGYRDEKLFF; CDR3 DNA: TGTGCCAGCAGCTGGGGTTACAGGGATGAAAAACTGTTTTTT
J gene: TRBJ2-2; D gene: -; clone size: -; V gene: TRBV19; CDR3 protein: CASSILGWVAGELFF; CDR3 DNA: TGTGCCAGTAGTATACTGGGTTGGGTCGCCGGGGAGCTGTTTTTT
J gene: TRBJ1-2; D gene: -; clone size: -; V gene: TRBV27; CDR3 protein: CASSLGQMYGYTF; CDR3 DNA: TGTGCCAGCAGTCTCGGACAGATGTATGGCTACACCTTC
J gene: TRBJ1-6; D gene: -; clone size: -; V gene: TRBV7-2; CDR3 protein: CASSSDRGNSPLHF; CDR3 DNA: TGTGCCAGCAGCTCGGACAGAGGAAATTCACCCCTCCACTTT
J gene: TRBJ1-1; D gene: -; clone size: -; V gene: TRBV30; CDR3 protein: CAWSVLWPEAFF; CDR3 DNA: TGTGCCTGGAGTGTACTTTGGCCTGAAGCTTTCTTT
J gene: TRBJ2-7; D gene: -; clone size: -; V gene: TRBV11-3; CDR3 protein: CASSTRRSTGEQYF; CDR3 DNA: TGTGCCAGCAGCACGAGACGGTCGACGGGTGAGCAGTACTTC
J gene: TRBJ1-1; D gene: -; clone size: once; V gene: TRBV3-1; CDR3 protein: CASSQMGSNTEAFF; CDR3 DNA: TGTGCCAGCAGCCAAATGGGCAGTAACACTGAAGCTTTCTTT
J gene: TRBJ1-2; D gene: TRBD1; clone size: -; V gene: TRBV7-3; CDR3 protein: CASSSDRGTGGYTF; CDR3 DNA: TGTGCCAGCAGCTCGGACAGGGGAACGGGTGGCTACACCTTC
J gene: TRBJ2-5; D gene: -; clone size: -; V gene: TRBV2; CDR3 protein: CASSAGIKKTQYF; CDR3 DNA: TGTGCCAGCAGTGCGGGAATTAAGAAGACCCAGTACTTC
J gene: TRBJ2-7; D gene: -; clone size: -; V gene: TRBV19; CDR3 protein: CASSTPGAFDEQYF; CDR3 DNA: TGTGCCAGTAGTACCCCGGGGGCGTTTGACGAGCAGTACTTC
J gene: TRBJ2-3; D gene: TRBD1; clone size: -; V gene: TRBV7-2; CDR3 protein: CASRPDRVVADTQYF; CDR3 DNA: TGTGCCAGCAGACCCGACAGGGTAGTCGCAGATACGCAGTATTTT
J gene: TRBJ2-3; D gene: -; clone size: -; V gene: TRBV7-9; CDR3 protein: CASSLGLSTDTQYF; CDR3 DNA: TGTGCCAGCAGCTTAGGTCTTAGCACAGATACGCAGTATTTT
J gene: TRBJ2-7; D gene: TRBD2; clone size: -; V gene: TRBV6-2/TRBV6-3; CDR3 protein: CATEGLAGPYEQYF; CDR3 DNA: TGTGCCACCGAGGGGCTAGCGGGGCCCTACGAGCAGTACTTC
J gene: TRBJ1-2; D gene: -; clone size: -; V gene: TRBV5-6; CDR3 protein: CASGRGEGYYGYTF; CDR3 DNA: TGTGCCAGCGGACGGGGTGAGGGGTACTATGGCTACACCTTC
J gene: TRBJ2-7; D gene: TRBD1; clone size: -; V gene: TRBV20-1; CDR3 protein: CSARGDSSFYEQYF; CDR3 DNA: TGCAGTGCTAGAGGGGACAGCAGCTTTTACGAGCAGTACTTC
J gene: TRBJ2-2; D gene: -; clone size: -; V gene: TRBV23-1; CDR3 protein: CASSQSTNPGELFF; CDR3 DNA: TGCGCCAGCAGTCAATCAACTAACCCCGGGGAGCTGTTTTTT
J gene: TRBJ1-5; D gene: -; clone size: -; V gene: TRBV28; CDR3 protein: CASSQQPQHF; CDR3 DNA: TGTGCCAGCAGTCAACAGCCCCAGCATTTT